This TCR beta chain was sequenced during a study of blood T cell repertoires in COVID-19. Whole-study context: Material from acute and convalescent COVID-19 was sourced from the United States, Italy and Spain. From T cells, B-cell-depleted T cells, or PBMCs came the material, which was cDNA or gDNA.

Original processing methods: Scientists estimated how many nucleated cells there were by amplifying reference gene primers. TCRdb keeps only in-frame clones here, not all; method: immunoSEQ multiplex PCR. V, J and clone size reflect that table, while D and trimming were determined from the DNA. The table lists about 220,000 clones, under 90% of them singletons. The CDR3 is made up of 12 amino acids. The ends were cut back, 6 bases at V and 9 bases at J, with 13 bases in the middle. The sequenced sample consisted of peripheral blood. This sequence was found in a woman aged 40-49 years with active or convalescent COVID-19. This chain uses TRBV12-3 or TRBV12-4 with TRBJ2-3, with D possibly matching TRBD2 (5 bases). The CDR3 sequence is CASSQNGETQYF. The DNA for the CDR3 is TGTGCCAGCAGCCAAAACGGGGAGACGCAGTATTTT.